This record looks at one T cell receptor beta chain sequence and its context. No antigen is known for it. The data were produced by immunoSEQ multiplex PCR, yet TCRdb's version contains in-frame clones alone and is incomplete. Of roughly 130,000 clones listed, 81% were seen once; the top ten hold around 1.8%. Indicated time point: blood 2 weeks post-SBRT. Treatment here: 15 Gy SBRT to primary tumor, nephrectomy 4 weeks later. This renal cell carcinoma was of the clear cell type. These data originate in a study of radiation and T cells in renal cell carcinoma. Study observations and caveats: In blood, top tumor clones expanded by 2 weeks, shrinking by 4.

The CDR3 sequence is 16 residues long. Per the germline V gene, CDR1 is LNHDA and CDR2 is SQIVND (reference sequence). V was trimmed by 4 bases and J by 0 bases, leaving 12 bases between them. This sequence was found in a woman aged 55-69 years with renal cell carcinoma. The chain carries TRBV19 and TRBJ2-2; D might be TRBD1 (7 bases). Sample: blood, taken from a patient whose treatment included radiotherapy and nephrectomy. The CDR3 DNA sequence: TGTGCCAGTAGTAACGGGGGACAGACGAACACCGGGGAGCTGTTTTTT. This sequence encodes CASSNGGQTNTGELFF.